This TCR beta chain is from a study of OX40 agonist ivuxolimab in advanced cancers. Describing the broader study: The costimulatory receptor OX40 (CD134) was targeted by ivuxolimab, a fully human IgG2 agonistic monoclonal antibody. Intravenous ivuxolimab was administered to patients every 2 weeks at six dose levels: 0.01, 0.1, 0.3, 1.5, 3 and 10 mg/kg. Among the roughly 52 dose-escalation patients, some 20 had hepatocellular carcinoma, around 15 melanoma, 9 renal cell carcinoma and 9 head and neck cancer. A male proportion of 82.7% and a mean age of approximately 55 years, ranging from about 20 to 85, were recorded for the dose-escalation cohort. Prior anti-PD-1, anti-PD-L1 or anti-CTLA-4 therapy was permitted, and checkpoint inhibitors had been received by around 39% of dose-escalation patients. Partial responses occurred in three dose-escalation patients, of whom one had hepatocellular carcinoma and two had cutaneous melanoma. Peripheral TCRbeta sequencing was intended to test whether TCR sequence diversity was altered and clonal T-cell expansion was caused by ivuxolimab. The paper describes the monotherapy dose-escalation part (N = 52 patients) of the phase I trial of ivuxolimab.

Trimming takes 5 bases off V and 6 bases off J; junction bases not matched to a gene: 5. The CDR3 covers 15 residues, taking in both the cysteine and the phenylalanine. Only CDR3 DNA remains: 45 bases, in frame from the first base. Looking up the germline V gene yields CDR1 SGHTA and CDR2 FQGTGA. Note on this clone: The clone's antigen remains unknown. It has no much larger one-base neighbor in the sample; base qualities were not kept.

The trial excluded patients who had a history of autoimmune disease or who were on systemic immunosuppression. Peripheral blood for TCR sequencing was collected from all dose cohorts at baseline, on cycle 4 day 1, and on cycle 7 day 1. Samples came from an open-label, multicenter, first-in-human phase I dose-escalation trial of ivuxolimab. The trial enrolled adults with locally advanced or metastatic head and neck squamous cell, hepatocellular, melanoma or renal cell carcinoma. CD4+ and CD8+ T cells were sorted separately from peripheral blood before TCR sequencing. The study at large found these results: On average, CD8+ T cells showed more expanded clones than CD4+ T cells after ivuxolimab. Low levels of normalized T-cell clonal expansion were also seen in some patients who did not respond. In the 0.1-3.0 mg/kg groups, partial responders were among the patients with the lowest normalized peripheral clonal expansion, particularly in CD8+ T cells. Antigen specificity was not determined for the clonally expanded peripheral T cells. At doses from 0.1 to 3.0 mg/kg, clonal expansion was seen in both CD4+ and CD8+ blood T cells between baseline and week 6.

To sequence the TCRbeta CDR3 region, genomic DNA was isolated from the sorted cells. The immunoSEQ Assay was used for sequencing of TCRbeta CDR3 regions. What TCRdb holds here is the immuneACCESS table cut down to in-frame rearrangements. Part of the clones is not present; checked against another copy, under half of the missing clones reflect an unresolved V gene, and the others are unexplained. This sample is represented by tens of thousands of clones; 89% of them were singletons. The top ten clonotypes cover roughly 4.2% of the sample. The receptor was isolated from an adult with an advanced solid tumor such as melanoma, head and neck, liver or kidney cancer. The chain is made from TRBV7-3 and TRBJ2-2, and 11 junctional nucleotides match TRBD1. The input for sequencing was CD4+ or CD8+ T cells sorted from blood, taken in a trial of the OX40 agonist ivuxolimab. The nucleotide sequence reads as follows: TGTGCCAGCAGCGGACAGGGGGCAGGAGCCGGGGAGCTGTTTTTT. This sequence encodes CASSGQGAGAGELFF.